The present TCR beta chain was sequenced within a study of cytomegalovirus exposure and HLA in healthy donors. Study results and caveats: Researchers had no immune exposure information except CMV serostatus available.

Trimming shortened V by 4 bases and J by 9 bases, and 13 bases separated the two germline ends. The CDR3 consists of 14 residues. Germline CDR1 MNHEY, CDR2 SMNVEV (reference sequence). To note about this clone: Its antigen remains unknown.

PCR was performed using 60 Vbeta and 13 Jbeta primers. TCRdb's table, derived via immunoSEQ multiplex PCR, lists solely in-frame clones and lacks some. The sample holds about 130,000 clones; nearly 80% are singletons and the top ten take about 2.2%. At the time of sampling, donors were nominally healthy, though unrecorded immune exposures were likely. The chain links TRBV27 to TRBJ1-6; D is possibly TRBD1 (5 bases). Material: PBMCs. The receptor's source is a man aged 25-40 years in good health and CMV-seronegative. CDR3 protein: CASSSAQDGSPLHF. In DNA form, the CDR3 reads TGTGCCAGCAGTTCTGCACAGGACGGTTCACCCCTCCACTTT.